A selection of T cell receptor beta chains follows, all from one sample in a study of cytomegalovirus exposure and HLA in healthy donors. The assay was immunoSEQ multiplex PCR, and TCRdb's table has in-frame clones only and misses some. The sample gives approximately 58,000 clones, 65% to 90% of which show up once; 4.3% is in the top ten. Material for sequencing was PBMCs. Receptors were obtained from a young man in good health and CMV-seronegative. Both conserved end residues are part of each CDR3. A D gene is named only where the DNA matches it firmly. Where a row states a size, it is once, few, many or the class of an expanded clone; other rows omit it.

j_call clone_size d_call v_call cdr3_aa cdr3_nt
TRBJ2-1 NA TRBD1 TRBV7-3 CASSYRAGTGWVF TGTGCCAGCAGCTATCGCGCCGGGACAGGGTGGGTCTTC
TRBJ1-5 once NA TRBV18 CASSPRDQPQHF TGTGCCAGCTCACCTCGGGATCAGCCCCAGCATTTT
TRBJ2-1 once NA TRBV6-5 CASSYSTGSPHNEQFF TGTGCCAGCAGTTACTCGACCGGGAGTCCCCACAATGAGCAGTTCTTC
TRBJ2-1 NA TRBD2 TRBV5-1 CASSSGLAGGMGSYNEQFF TGCGCCAGCAGCTCGGGACTAGCGGGAGGGATGGGGTCCTACAATGAGCAGTTCTTC
TRBJ2-3 NA NA TRBV19 CASNRRAPDTQYF TGTGCCAGTAATCGCAGGGCACCAGATACGCAGTATTTT
TRBJ2-2 NA TRBD1 TRBV29-1 CSVCLDRVTGELFF TGCAGCGTTTGTTTGGACAGGGTGACCGGGGAGCTGTTTTTT
TRBJ2-3 once TRBD1 TRBV5-6 CASSLGTGDTDTQYF TGTGCCAGCAGCTTAGGGACAGGAGACACAGATACGCAGTATTTT
TRBJ2-7 NA TRBD2 TRBV7-9 CSSSFVTAGEDEQYF TGTTCCAGCAGCTTCGTAACAGCGGGAGAGGATGAGCAGTACTTC
TRBJ2-5 NA NA TRBV7-8 CASSLAPRVQETQYF TGTGCCAGCAGCTTAGCGCCTAGAGTTCAAGAGACCCAGTACTTC
TRBJ1-4 NA NA TRBV2 CASSISIQAPLF TGTGCCAGCAGTATTTCTATACAGGCTCCCCTTTTT
TRBJ1-2 NA TRBD1 TRBV9 CASSGAGTGGENGYTF TGTGCCAGCAGCGGCGCCGGGACAGGGGGAGAGAATGGCTACACCTTC
TRBJ1-2 NA TRBD1 TRBV27 CASSSYRDRGGHGYTF TGTGCCAGCAGTTCTTATCGAGACAGGGGCGGCCATGGCTACACCTTC
TRBJ2-2 few NA TRBV2 CASSLDSTGELFF TGTGCCAGCAGCTTAGACTCCACCGGGGAGCTGTTTTTT
TRBJ1-2 NA TRBD1 TRBV18 CASSPTGQGVYGYTF TGTGCCAGCTCACCCACGGGACAGGGAGTCTATGGCTACACCTTC
TRBJ2-1 NA TRBD2 TRBV5-4 CASSLASGYNEQFF TGTGCCAGCAGCTTGGCTAGCGGATACAATGAGCAGTTCTTC
TRBJ1-1 NA NA TRBV6-4 CASRSFGGSTEAFF TGTGCCAGCAGATCCTTCGGGGGATCGACTGAAGCTTTCTTT
TRBJ2-7 NA NA TRBV7-9 CASSPQDKQYF TGTGCCAGCAGCCCACAGGATAAGCAGTACTTC
TRBJ2-7 NA TRBD2 TRBV7-9 CASSSTGTSSYEQYF TGTGCCAGCAGCTCGACCGGGACTAGCTCCTACGAGCAGTACTTC
TRBJ1-5 NA NA TRBV10-2 CASTNGNQPQHF TGCGCCAGCACAAACGGGAATCAGCCCCAGCATTTT
TRBJ1-4 NA NA TRBV20-1 CSAIHGEKLFF TGCAGTGCTATCCACGGTGAAAAACTGTTTTTT
TRBJ1-1 NA NA TRBV4-2 CASSHAGLMNTEAFF TGTGCCAGCAGCCATGCCGGACTAATGAACACTGAAGCTTTCTTT
TRBJ2-5 NA NA TRBV2 CASSLLEGETQYF TGTGCCAGCAGTTTACTTGAGGGAGAGACCCAGTACTTC
TRBJ2-3 NA TRBD1 TRBV5-6 CASSELDRGRTDTQYF TGTGCCAGCAGCGAATTGGACAGGGGGCGCACAGATACGCAGTATTTT